This entry lists 18 T cell receptor beta chains sequenced from one sample in a study of naive and memory T cell subsets. The treatment: skin biopsy from PPD injection site in Mantoux-positive individual. Unsorted total RNA, about 1 to 1000 ng, was DNase treated before reverse transcription. Reverse transcription of blood and skin TCR RNA was primed at alpha and beta constant regions. TCRdb called the UMI-ligation and nested PCR reads again in MiXCR, with one record for every CDR3 protein. Of fewer than 20,000 distinct CDR3 sequences listed, about a tenth are singletons. The sample here was skin, taken from a tuberculin skin test site. Receptor source: an adult in good health.

The rearrangement joins TRBV5-1 to TRBJ2-2; no firm D call. The CDR3 is 13 residues long. The germline V gene encodes CDR1 SGHRS and CDR2 YFSETQ. Trimming took 0 bases from V and 3 from J, leaving 3 bases between them. The CDR3, as DNA: TGCGCCAGCAGCTTGGCCGACACCGGGGAGCTGTTTTTT. Translation: CASSLADTGELFF.

There are a few counts of this clonotype. The rearrangement uses TRBV4-3 and TRBJ1-2; 7 positions agree with TRBD1. V lost 4 bases to trimming and J lost 4 bases; unmatched junction nucleotides: 9. The CDR3 has 15 residues. Germline V gives CDR1 LGHNA, CDR2 YSLEER. CDR3 DNA sequence: TGCGCCAGCAGCCCCCCAGGGACAGCTACCTATGGCTACACCTTC. Its translation: CASSPPGTATYGYTF.

The chain employs TRBV11-2 and TRBJ1-2; 9 bases map to TRBD1. The CDR3 has 16 residues. Looked up from germline, CDR1 is SGHAT and CDR2 is FQNNGV. Trimming removed 3 bases from V and 4 bases from J; junction bases left unmatched: 9. CDR3 loop: CASSFRDREFFYGYTF. The CDR3 DNA is TGTGCCAGCAGCTTCCGGGACAGGGAGTTCTTCTATGGCTACACCTTC.

This clonotype was seen only a few times. The chain joins TRBV6-2 or TRBV6-3 to TRBJ2-1, with 9 bases aligning to TRBD2. CDR3 length equals 14 residues. V dropped 8 bases and J dropped 5; count of bases not matched to a gene: 7. Germline lookup yields CDR1 MNHEY and CDR2 SVGEGT. CDR3 amino acids: CASEELAGNNEQFF. The CDR3 region has the DNA TGTGCCAGCGAGGAACTAGCGGGCAACAATGAGCAGTTCTTC.

This clonotype is large. The chain is built from TRBV29-1 and TRBJ2-2, with a possible D match to TRBD1 (5 bases). Germline V gene sequence: CDR1 SQVTM, CDR2 ANQGSEA. V shed 5 bases and J shed 4 bases, with 11 bases lying between them. This CDR3 region has 13 residues. The CDR3 here is CSVLEQGTGELFF. In DNA form, the CDR3 reads TGCAGCGTTCTGGAGCAGGGCACCGGGGAGCTGTTTTTT.

In its sample, this clonotype is medium-sized. V is TRBV20-1 and J is TRBJ2-7; 7 bases are a match to TRBD2. Germline V gene sequence: CDR1 DFQATT, CDR2 SNEGSKA (reference sequence). The CDR3 is 13 residues long. After removal of 6 bases from V and 0 bases from J, the junction contained 5 bases not matched to a gene. The DNA for the CDR3 is TGCAGTGCCGGCGGGGGTAACTCCTACGAGCAGTACTTC. Translating it yields CSAGGGNSYEQYF.

There are a few counts of this clonotype. The chain has TRBV7-6 and TRBJ2-2; TRBD2 agrees at 7 bases. CDR3 length equals 24 residues. Germline V gene data show CDR1 as SGHVS and CDR2 as FNYEAQ. After removal of 5 bases from V and 1 base from J, the junction contained 31 bases not matched to a gene. The CDR3 nucleotides read TGTGCCAGCAGCCGTATTACTTTTAATCGGGGGGTCTCGCGGGCCCTCCTGAACACCGGGGAGCTGTTTTTT. This encodes CASSRITFNRGVSRALLNTGELFF.

This clonotype was seen only a few times. The chain has TRBV28 and TRBJ2-5; 8 bases line up with TRBD2. This CDR3 is 16 amino acids long. Germline CDR1 reads MDHEN; CDR2 reads SYDVKM. The ends lost 3 bases at V and 5 bases at J; junction bases unmatched: 11. CDR3 residues: CASSFLAGPLKETQYF. DNA of the CDR3: TGTGCCAGCAGTTTCTTAGCGGGACCCTTAAAGGAGACCCAGTACTTC.

This clonotype has at least ten counts. The rearrangement joins TRBV28 to TRBJ2-1; 11 positions agree with TRBD2. Germline CDR1 reads MDHEN; CDR2 reads SYDVKM. CDR3 length: 14 residues. Losses at the gene ends were 3 bases for V and 16 bases for J; bases not matched to a gene: 11. The CDR3 DNA follows: TGTGCCAGCAGTTTGTCTGCTAGCGGGAGGCCCAGTTTCTTC. This translates into CASSLSASGRPSFF.

This clonotype is medium-sized. The J gene is TRBJ2-1, the V gene TRBV27; D perhaps matches TRBD2 (6 bases). Deletions cut 5 bases from V and 0 bases from J, with 17 bases between. The CDR3 covers 17 residues. Germline values: CDR1 MNHEY, CDR2 SMNVEV (reference sequence). The CDR3 DNA is TGTGCCAGCAGTCCACCTAGCGCCGGCCACTCCTACAATGAGCAGTTCTTC. It translates to CASSPPSAGHSYNEQFF.

The chain has TRBV20-1 and TRBJ1-1; D uncertain. The CDR3 length is 16 residues. CDR1 and CDR2 from the germline V gene are DFQATT and SNEGSKA (reference sequence). V shed 0 bases and J shed 0 bases, with 14 bases lying between them. The DNA for the CDR3 is TGCAGTGCTAGAGATGAGAGTGTCAAGGTGAACACTGAAGCTTTCTTT. Encoded protein: CSARDESVKVNTEAFF.

The V call is TRBV6-4, the J call TRBJ1-1, with 9 bases lining up with TRBD1. The length of the CDR3 is 14 residues. V trimming: 6 bases; J trimming: 3 bases; junction bases outside the gene matches: 5. Germline V gene data show CDR1 as MRHNA and CDR2 as SNTAGT. CDR3 in DNA: TGTGCCAGCAGGGGACAGGGATGGGACACTGAAGCTTTCTTT. Protein sequence: CASRGQGWDTEAFF.

DNA of the CDR3: TGTGCCAGCAGCCCCGCTTGGGCAGATACGCAGTATTTT. Translated, it gives CASSPAWADTQYF. The V and J genes are TRBV4-2 and TRBJ2-3; D is ambiguous. The CDR3 length is 13 residues. V was clipped by 4 bases and J by 4 bases, with 9 bases between them. Germline assignment: CDR1 LGHNA and CDR2 YNFKEQ.

This clonotype counts as medium-sized. This chain uses TRBV20-1 with TRBJ1-1, with 8 positions matching TRBD1. The ends lost 5 bases at V and 0 bases at J; junction bases unmatched: 8. CDR3 length: 15 residues. Germline CDR1 and CDR2: DFQATT and SNEGSKA (reference sequence). The CDR3 DNA is TGCAGTGCTTGTCCCGGGACAGGATTGAACACTGAAGCTTTCTTT. It encodes CSACPGTGLNTEAFF.

This clonotype was counted at least ten times. This chain connects TRBV29-1 to TRBJ2-1; 14 bases fit TRBD2. Germline V gene lookup returns CDR1 SQVTM and CDR2 ANQGSEA. The ends lost 7 bases at V and 6 bases at J; junction bases unmatched: 8. The CDR3 has 15 residues. The CDR3, as DNA: TGCAGCGGAAAAACCGGGACTAGCGGGAGCAATGAGCAGTTCTTC. Translation: CSGKTGTSGSNEQFF.

This clonotype was seen at least ten times. CDR3 sequence: CASSLGWSGVYEQFF. The CDR3 region has the DNA TGTGCCAGCAGCTTGGGGTGGAGCGGGGTATATGAGCAGTTCTTC. The chain has TRBV5-4 and TRBJ2-1, with 7 bases matching TRBD2. This CDR3 has 15 amino acids. Trimming removed 0 bases from V and 8 bases from J; junction bases left unmatched: 8. The germline gives CDR1 SGHNT, CDR2 YYREEE (reference sequence).

This clonotype was observed many times. The chain uses TRBV3-1 and TRBJ1-2, with D maybe TRBD1 (6 bases). This CDR3 contains 19 residues. Germline values: CDR1 LGHDT, CDR2 YNNKEL (reference sequence). V lost 1 base and J 2 bases, leaving 23 bases between the germline ends. The CDR3 reads CASSQVLGTTNYVNYGYTF. In DNA form, the CDR3 reads TGTGCCAGCAGCCAAGTTCTGGGGACAACTAATTACGTGAACTATGGCTACACCTTC.

This clonotype was picked up one time. The rearrangement links TRBV6-5 to TRBJ2-1; 11 nucleotides match TRBD1. The length of the CDR3 is 15 residues. Germline V gene lookup returns CDR1 MNHEY and CDR2 SVGAGI. Trimming took 0 bases from V and 6 from J; bases not matched to a gene: 1. The CDR3 protein is CASSYSGTGGNEQFF. The DNA of the CDR3 is TGTGCCAGCAGTTACTCCGGGACAGGGGGCAATGAGCAGTTCTTC.